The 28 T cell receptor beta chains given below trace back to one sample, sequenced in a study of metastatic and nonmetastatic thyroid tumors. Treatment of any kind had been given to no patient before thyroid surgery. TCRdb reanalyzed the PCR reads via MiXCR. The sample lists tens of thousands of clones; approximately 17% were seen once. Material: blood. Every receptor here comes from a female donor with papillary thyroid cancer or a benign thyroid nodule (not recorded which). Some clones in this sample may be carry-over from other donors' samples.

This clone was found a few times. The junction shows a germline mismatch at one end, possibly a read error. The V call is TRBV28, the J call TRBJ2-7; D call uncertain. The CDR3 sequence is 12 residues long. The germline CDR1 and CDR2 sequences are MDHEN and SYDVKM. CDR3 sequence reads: CASSRFGYEQHF. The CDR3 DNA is TGTGCCAGCAGTCGTTTCGGCTACGAGCAGCACTTC.

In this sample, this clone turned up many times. Here the CDR3 DNA reads TGTGCCACCAGCAGAGATTGGGCAGTTGGACCGGACGAGCAGTACTTC. Translation gives CATSRDWAVGPDEQYF. The chain carries TRBV15 and TRBJ2-7; no definite D call. Germline V gene lookup returns CDR1 LNHNV and CDR2 YYDKDF (reference sequence). V lost 0 bases to trimming and J lost 5 bases, with 17 bases between them. The CDR3 sequence is 16 residues long.

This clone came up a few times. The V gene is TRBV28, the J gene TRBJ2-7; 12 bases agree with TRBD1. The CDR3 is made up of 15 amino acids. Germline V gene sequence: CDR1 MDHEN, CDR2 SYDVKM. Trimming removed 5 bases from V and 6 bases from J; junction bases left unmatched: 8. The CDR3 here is CASSPPGTGGSEQYF. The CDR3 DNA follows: TGTGCCAGCAGTCCCCCCGGGACAGGGGGCTCCGAGCAGTACTTC.

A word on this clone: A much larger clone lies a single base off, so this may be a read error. The CDR3 DNA sequence: TGTGCCATCAGCTTGGTCCCAGGGGCCAACTATGGCTACACCTTC. Protein sequence: CAISLVPGANYGYTF. The chain joins TRBV5-4 to TRBJ1-2, with D maybe TRBD1 (6 bases). CDR1 SGHNT and CDR2 YYREEE come from the germline V gene (reference sequence). CDR3 length: 15 amino acids.

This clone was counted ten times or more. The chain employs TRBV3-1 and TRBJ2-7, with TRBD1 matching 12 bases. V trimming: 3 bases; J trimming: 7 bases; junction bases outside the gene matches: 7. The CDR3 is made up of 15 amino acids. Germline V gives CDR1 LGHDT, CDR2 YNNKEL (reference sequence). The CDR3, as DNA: TGTGCCAGCAGCCACCGGGACAGGGGGCGGAGAGAGCAGTACTTC. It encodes CASSHRDRGRREQYF.

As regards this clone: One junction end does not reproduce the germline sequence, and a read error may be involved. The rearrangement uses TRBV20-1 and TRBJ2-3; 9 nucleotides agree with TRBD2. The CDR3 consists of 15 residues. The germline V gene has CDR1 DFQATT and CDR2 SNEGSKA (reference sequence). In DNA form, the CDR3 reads TGCAGTTCTAGCTTAGCGGGAGTCCGGGGAGATACGCAGTATTTT. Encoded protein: CSSSLAGVRGDTQYF.

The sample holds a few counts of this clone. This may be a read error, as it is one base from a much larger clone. The CDR3 nucleotides read TGTGCCAGCAGCTCGTACAGGGACAGGGGGGAGCAGCCCCAGCATTTT. Translating gives CASSSYRDRGEQPQHF. The chain has TRBV9 and TRBJ1-5; 11 bases map to TRBD1. Germline V gives CDR1 SGDLS, CDR2 YYNGEE. The CDR3 totals 16 residues. Germline trimming cut 4 bases from V and 7 bases from J; bases unmatched to any gene: 10.

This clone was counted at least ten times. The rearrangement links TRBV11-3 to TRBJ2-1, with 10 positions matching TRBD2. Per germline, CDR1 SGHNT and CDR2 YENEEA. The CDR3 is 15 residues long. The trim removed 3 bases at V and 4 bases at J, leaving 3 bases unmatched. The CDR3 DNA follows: TGTGCCAGCAGCTTCGGACTAGCGGTTTACAATGAGCAGTTCTTC. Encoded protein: CASSFGLAVYNEQFF.

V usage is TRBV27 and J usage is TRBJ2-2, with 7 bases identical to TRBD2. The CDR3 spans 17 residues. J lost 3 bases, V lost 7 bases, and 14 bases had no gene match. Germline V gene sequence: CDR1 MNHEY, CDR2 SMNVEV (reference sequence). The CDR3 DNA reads TGTGCCAGCATCCGACGGGGTGCGGCGGGAGACACCGGGGAGCTGTTTTTT. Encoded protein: CASIRRGAAGDTGELFF.

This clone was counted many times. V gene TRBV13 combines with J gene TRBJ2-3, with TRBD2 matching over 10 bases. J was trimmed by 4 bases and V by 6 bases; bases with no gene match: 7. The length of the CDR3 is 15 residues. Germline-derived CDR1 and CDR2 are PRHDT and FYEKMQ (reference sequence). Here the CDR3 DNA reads TGTGCCAGCAGAGGAGCGGGAGGGCCATCAGATACGCAGTATTTT. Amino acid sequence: CASRGAGGPSDTQYF. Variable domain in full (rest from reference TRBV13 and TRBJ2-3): AAGVIQSPRHLIKEKRETATLKCYPIPRHDTVYWYQQGPGQDPQFLISFYEKMQSDKGSIPDRFSAQQFSDYHSELNMSSLELGDSALYFCASRGAGGPSDTQYFGPGTRLTVL.

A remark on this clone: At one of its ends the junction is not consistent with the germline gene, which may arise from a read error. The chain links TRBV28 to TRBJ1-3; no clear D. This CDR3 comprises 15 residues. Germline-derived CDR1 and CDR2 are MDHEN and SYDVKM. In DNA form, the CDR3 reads TGTGCCAGCATTTTACGTGGGCTCGGTGGAAACACCATATATTTT. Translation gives CASILRGLGGNTIYF.

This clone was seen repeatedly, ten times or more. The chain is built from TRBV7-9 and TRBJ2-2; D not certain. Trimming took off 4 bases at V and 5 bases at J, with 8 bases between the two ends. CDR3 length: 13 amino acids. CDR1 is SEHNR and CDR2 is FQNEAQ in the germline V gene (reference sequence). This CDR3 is CASSSLLTGELFF. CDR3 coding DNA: TGTGCCAGCAGCTCCCTATTGACCGGGGAGCTGTTTTTT.

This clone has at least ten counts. CDR3 sequence: CSAQDRSSNQPQHF. CDR3 DNA: TGCAGTGCCCAGGACAGGTCGAGCAATCAGCCCCAGCATTTT. This rearrangement joins TRBV20-1 to TRBJ1-5; 7 nucleotides agree with TRBD1. With V trimmed by 6 bases and J by 1 base, 6 bases remained unmatched. Germline loops: CDR1 DFQATT, CDR2 SNEGSKA (reference sequence). The CDR3 sequence is 14 residues long.

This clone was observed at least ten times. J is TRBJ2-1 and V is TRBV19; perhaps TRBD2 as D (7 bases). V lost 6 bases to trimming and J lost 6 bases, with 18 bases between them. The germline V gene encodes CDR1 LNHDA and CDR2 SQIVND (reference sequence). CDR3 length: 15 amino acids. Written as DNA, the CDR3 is TGTGCCAGTAGACCAGGCGGGGGCTGGAGCAATGAGCAGTTCTTC. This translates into CASRPGGGWSNEQFF.

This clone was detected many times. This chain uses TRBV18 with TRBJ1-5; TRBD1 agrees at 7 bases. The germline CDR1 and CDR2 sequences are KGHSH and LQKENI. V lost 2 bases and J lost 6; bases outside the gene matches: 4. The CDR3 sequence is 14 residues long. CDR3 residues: CASSPGQGGQPQHF. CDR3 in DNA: TGTGCCAGCTCACCAGGGCAGGGGGGTCAGCCCCAGCATTTT.

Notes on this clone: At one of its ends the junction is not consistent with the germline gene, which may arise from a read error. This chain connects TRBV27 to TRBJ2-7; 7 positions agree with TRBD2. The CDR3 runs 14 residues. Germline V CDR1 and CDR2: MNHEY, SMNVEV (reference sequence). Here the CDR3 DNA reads TGTGTCAGCAGTTTAGACCGCGGGAGTGGCGAGCAGTACTTC. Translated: CVSSLDRGSGEQYF.

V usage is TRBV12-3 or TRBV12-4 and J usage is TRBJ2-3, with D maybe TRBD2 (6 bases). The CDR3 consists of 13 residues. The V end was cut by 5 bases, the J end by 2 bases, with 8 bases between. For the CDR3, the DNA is TGTGCCAGCAGTGAACTAGCCACAGATACGCAGTATTTT. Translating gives CASSELATDTQYF.

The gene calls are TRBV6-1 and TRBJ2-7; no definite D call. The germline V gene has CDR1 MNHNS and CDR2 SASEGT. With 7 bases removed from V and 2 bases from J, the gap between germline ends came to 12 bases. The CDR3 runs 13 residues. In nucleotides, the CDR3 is TGTGCCAGCAAGCCCGCGAGTACCTACGAGCAGTACTTC. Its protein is CASKPASTYEQYF.

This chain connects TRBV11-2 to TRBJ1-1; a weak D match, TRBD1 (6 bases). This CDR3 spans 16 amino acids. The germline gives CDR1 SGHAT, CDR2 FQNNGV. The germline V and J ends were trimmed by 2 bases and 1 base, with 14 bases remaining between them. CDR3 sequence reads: CASSLIRDRRNTEAFF. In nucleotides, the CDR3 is TGTGCCAGCAGCTTAATTCGCGACAGGCGGAACACTGAAGCTTTCTTT.

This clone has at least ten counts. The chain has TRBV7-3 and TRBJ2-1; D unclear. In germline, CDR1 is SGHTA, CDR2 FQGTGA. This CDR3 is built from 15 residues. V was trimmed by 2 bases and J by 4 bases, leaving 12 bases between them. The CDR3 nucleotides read TGTGCCAGCAGCTTAGAGGCAGTTTCGTACAATGAGCAGTTCTTC. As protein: CASSLEAVSYNEQFF.

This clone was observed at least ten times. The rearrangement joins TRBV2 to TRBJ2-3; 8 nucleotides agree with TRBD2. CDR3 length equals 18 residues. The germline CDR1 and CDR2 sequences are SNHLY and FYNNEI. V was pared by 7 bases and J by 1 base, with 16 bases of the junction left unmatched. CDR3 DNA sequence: TGTGCCAGCACCGAGCGGCTAGCGGGCGATAGGCGCACAGATACGCAGTATTTT. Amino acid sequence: CASTERLAGDRRTDTQYF.

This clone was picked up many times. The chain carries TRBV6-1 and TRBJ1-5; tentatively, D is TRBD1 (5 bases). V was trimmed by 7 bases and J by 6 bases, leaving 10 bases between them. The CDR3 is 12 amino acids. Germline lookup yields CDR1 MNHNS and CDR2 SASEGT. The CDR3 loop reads CASKQGSQPQHF. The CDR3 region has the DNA TGTGCCAGCAAGCAGGGTAGTCAGCCCCAGCATTTT.

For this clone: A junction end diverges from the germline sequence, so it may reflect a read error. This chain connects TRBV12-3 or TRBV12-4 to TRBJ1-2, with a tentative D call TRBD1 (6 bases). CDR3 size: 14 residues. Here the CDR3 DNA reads TGTGCCAGCAGTTACCCCGGGGGGGCGCGTGGCTACAGCTTC. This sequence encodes CASSYPGGARGYSF.

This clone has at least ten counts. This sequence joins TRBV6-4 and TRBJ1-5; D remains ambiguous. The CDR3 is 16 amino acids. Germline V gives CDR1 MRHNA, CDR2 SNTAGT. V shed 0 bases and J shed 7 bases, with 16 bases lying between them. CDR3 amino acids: CASSDSKECKYQPQHF. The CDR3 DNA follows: TGTGCCAGCAGTGACTCAAAAGAGTGTAAATACCAGCCCCAGCATTTT.

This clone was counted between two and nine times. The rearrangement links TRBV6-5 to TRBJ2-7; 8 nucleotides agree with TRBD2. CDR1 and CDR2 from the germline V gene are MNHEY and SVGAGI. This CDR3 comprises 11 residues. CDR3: CPGGGSYEQYF. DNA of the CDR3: TGTCCGGGGGGGGGCTCCTACGAGCAGTACTTC.

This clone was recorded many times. The CDR3 nucleotides read TGTGCCAGCAGCGCCAACTCGGGCCCGGTTGGGACTGAAGCTTTCTTT. It yields the protein CASSANSGPVGTEAFF. This rearrangement joins TRBV9 to TRBJ1-1; D is ambiguous. Per germline, CDR1 SGDLS and CDR2 YYNGEE. This CDR3 is 16 amino acids long. Trimming shortened V by 3 bases and J by 5 bases, and 20 bases separated the two germline ends.

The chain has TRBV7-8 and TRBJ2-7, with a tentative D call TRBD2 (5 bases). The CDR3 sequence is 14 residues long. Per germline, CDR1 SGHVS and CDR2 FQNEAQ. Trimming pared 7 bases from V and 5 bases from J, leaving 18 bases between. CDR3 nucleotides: TGTGCCAGCATCCCGAGGATGCCGAGGGACGAGCAGTACTTC. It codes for CASIPRMPRDEQYF.

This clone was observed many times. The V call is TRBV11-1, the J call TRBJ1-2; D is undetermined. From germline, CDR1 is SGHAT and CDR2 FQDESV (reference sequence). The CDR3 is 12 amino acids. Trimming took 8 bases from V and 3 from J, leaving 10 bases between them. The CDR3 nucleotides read TGTGCCAGCGGGAGTATAGACTATGGCTACACCTTC. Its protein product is CASGSIDYGYTF.